The 32 T cell receptor beta chains in this list originate from one sample, sequenced in a study of blood T cell repertoires in COVID-19. This table comes from immunoSEQ multiplex PCR, and its TCRdb copy is limited to in-frame clones, with some not included. Found here are 200,000 to 300,000 clones, around 90% of them singletons; the top ten hold 0.99%. The sample was peripheral blood. All receptors come from a woman aged 40 to 49 who had recovered from COVID-19.

This CDR3 reads CASSQTGPNRNQPQHF. CDR3 in DNA: TGTGCCAGCAGCCAAACAGGGCCCAACCGCAATCAGCCCCAGCATTTT. The genes are TRBV7-9 and TRBJ1-5; D is possibly TRBD1 (6 bases). The V and J ends lost 5 bases and 2 bases respectively, with 16 bases between them. From germline, CDR1 is SEHNR and CDR2 FQNEAQ (reference sequence). The CDR3 is 16 residues long.

The chain couples TRBV24-1 to TRBJ1-2, with D possibly TRBD1 on 6 matching bases. V shed 8 bases and J shed 8 bases, with 17 bases lying between them. This CDR3 is 13 amino acids long. Germline V gene sequence: CDR1 KGHDR, CDR2 SFDVKD. The CDR3 loop reads CATMLTGKSGYTF. The CDR3, as DNA: TGTGCCACCATGCTCACAGGGAAGTCGGGCTACACCTTC.

This rearrangement joins TRBV19 to TRBJ2-1, with a tentative D call TRBD2 (5 bases). This CDR3 has 16 amino acids. Germline loops: CDR1 LNHDA, CDR2 SQIVND (reference sequence). Trimming left V 5 bases short and J 2 bases short, with 16 bases between. CDR3 DNA: TGTGCCAGTAGTGGGAACCGGGCCGGGGCCTACAATGAGCAGTTCTTC. Translating it yields CASSGNRAGAYNEQFF.

This clone was detected only a few times. The sample has other DNA sequences that encode this CDR3 too. The V call is TRBV5-1, the J call TRBJ2-2, with a weak D call TRBD2 (6 bases). Germline CDR1 is SGHRS and CDR2 is YFSETQ. CDR3 size: 15 residues. V lost 0 bases and J lost 4, with 10 bases in between. In DNA form, the CDR3 reads TGCGCCAGCAGCTTGGGTAGCGGCGGCACCGGGGAGCTGTTTTTT. It yields the protein CASSLGSGGTGELFF.

This clone showed up just once. J is TRBJ1-1 and V is TRBV6-2 or TRBV6-3, with D unclear. Germline V gene sequence: CDR1 MNHEY, CDR2 SVGEGT. This CDR3 is built from 14 residues. V dropped 6 bases and J dropped 0 bases, with 11 bases sitting between them. The CDR3 nucleotides read TGTGCCAGCAGCCCACGGGGAATGAACACTGAAGCTTTCTTT. It codes for CASSPRGMNTEAFF.

The chain is built from TRBV7-9 and TRBJ1-2; TRBD1 matches at 7 bases. Trimming at V came to 5 bases and at J to 8 bases, leaving 8 bases not matched to a gene. The length of the CDR3 is 13 residues. Germline V gene data show CDR1 as SEHNR and CDR2 as FQNEAQ (reference sequence). The DNA of the CDR3 is TGTGCCAGCAGCCCCACCACAGGGGCCGGCTACACCTTC. This encodes CASSPTTGAGYTF.

This rearrangement joins TRBV7-6 to TRBJ2-1; 10 nucleotides align to TRBD2. This CDR3 is 16 amino acids long. V shed 1 base and J 8 bases; nucleotides not matched to a gene: 8. Germline V gene sequence: CDR1 SGHVS, CDR2 FNYEAQ. CDR3 nucleotides: TGTGCCAGCAGCTTAGGCCGAGCGGGAGGGGTCGATGAGCAGTTCTTC. It yields the protein CASSLGRAGGVDEQFF.

The V and J genes are TRBV19 and TRBJ2-1; TRBD2 matches 10 bases. Germline CDR1 reads LNHDA; CDR2 reads SQIVND (reference sequence). Losses at the gene ends were 7 bases for V and 10 bases for J; bases not matched to a gene: 7. The CDR3 covers 13 residues. CDR3 amino acids: CASNQREGREQFF. CDR3 DNA: TGTGCCAGTAACCAGCGGGAGGGCAGGGAGCAGTTCTTC. Based on the CDR3 plus reference TRBV19 and TRBJ2-1, the full variable domain is DGGITQSPKYLFRKEGQNVTLSCEQNLNHDAMYWYRQDPGQGLRLIYYSQIVNDFQKGDIAEGYSVSREKKESFPLTVTSAQKNPTAFYLCASNQREGREQFFGPGTRLTVL.

V gene TRBV12-5 combines with J gene TRBJ1-2; 8 positions match TRBD1. V gave up 3 bases and J gave up 2 bases; unmatched junction bases: 11. The CDR3 has 17 residues. The germline V gene encodes CDR1 LGHNT and CDR2 FRNRAP. The CDR3 loop reads CASGFGTDRGVNYGYTF. DNA for the CDR3: TGTGCTAGTGGTTTCGGGACAGACAGGGGCGTCAACTATGGCTACACCTTC.

The CDR3 region has the DNA TGTGCCAGCAGCGCCCGACTCGGGACTAGCGTACGGGATACGCAGTATTTT. Translated: CASSARLGTSVRDTQYF. The chain carries TRBV7-2 and TRBJ2-3; 10 nucleotides agree with TRBD2. Unmatched junction bases numbered 14, after V lost 5 bases and J lost 6 bases. Germline-derived CDR1 and CDR2 are SGHTA and FQGNSA. The length of the CDR3 is 17 residues.

This clone was counted once. The chain couples TRBV15 to TRBJ2-1, with 10 positions matching TRBD2. V trimming: 1 base; J trimming: 9 bases; junction bases outside the gene matches: 6. Germline lookup yields CDR1 LNHNV and CDR2 YYDKDF (reference sequence). This CDR3 spans 15 amino acids. CDR3 residues: CATSRGGSGGREQFF. CDR3 in DNA: TGTGCCACCAGCAGAGGGGGTAGCGGGGGGCGTGAGCAGTTCTTC.

This chain connects TRBV5-4 to TRBJ1-1, with a possible D match to TRBD1 (5 bases). The CDR3 has 14 amino acids. Trimming shortened V by 6 bases and J by 4 bases, and 16 bases separated the two germline ends. Germline V gene data show CDR1 as SGHNT and CDR2 as YYREEE (reference sequence). CDR3 region: CASTGGNGVTEAFF. The CDR3 DNA reads as TGTGCCAGCACCGGGGGGAACGGTGTCACTGAAGCTTTCTTT.

This chain's CDR3 is CAWSLGGPDAYEQYF. The CDR3 DNA reads as TGTGCCTGGAGTCTCGGGGGACCTGACGCCTACGAGCAGTACTTC. The gene calls are TRBV30 and TRBJ2-7; D might be TRBD2 (6 bases). The CDR3 totals 15 residues. The V gene lost 2 bases and the J gene lost 2 bases, with 16 bases spanning the gap. The V gene's germline CDR1 is GTSNPN and CDR2 SVGIG (reference sequence).

The V gene is TRBV18, the J gene TRBJ1-2; 7 bases line up with TRBD1. Unmatched junction bases numbered 3, after V lost 2 bases and J lost 3 bases. CDR3 length: 14 residues. In germline, CDR1 is KGHSH, CDR2 LQKENI. The CDR3 DNA sequence: TGTGCCAGCTCACCAAAGGGGGCTGACTATGGCTACACCTTC. This gives the protein CASSPKGADYGYTF.

This rearrangement joins TRBV28 to TRBJ1-4, with D possibly being TRBD1 (5 bases). There are 15 residues in the CDR3. Germline V gene data show CDR1 as MDHEN and CDR2 as SYDVKM. V was trimmed by 5 bases and J by 7 bases, leaving 17 bases between them. CDR3: CASSPHRQGGEKLFF. As DNA, the CDR3 is TGTGCCAGCAGTCCACACCGGCAGGGAGGTGAAAAACTGTTTTTT.

The chain couples TRBV29-1 to TRBJ2-7; D call uncertain. This CDR3 is 12 amino acids long. V lost 1 base and J 3 bases, leaving 7 bases between the germline ends. Germline CDR1 SQVTM, CDR2 ANQGSEA. CDR3 DNA sequence: TGCAGCGTTGAAGTGGCCGACTACGAGCAGTACTTC. Its translation: CSVEVADYEQYF.

The chain has TRBV28 and TRBJ1-1, with TRBD1 identical over 10 bases. The CDR3 runs to 16 residues. Germline V lookup: CDR1 MDHEN, CDR2 SYDVKM. V was clipped by 6 bases and J by 1 base; unmatched bases: 8. CDR3 amino acids: CASSPGQGFGNTEAFF. CDR3 nucleotides: TGTGCCAGCAGCCCGGGACAGGGGTTTGGGAACACTGAAGCTTTCTTT.

This chain joins TRBV6-5 and TRBJ2-1; 8 bases line up with TRBD2. Germline-derived CDR1 and CDR2 are MNHEY and SVGAGI. The CDR3 spans 15 residues. J was trimmed by 7 bases and V by 10 bases; bases with no gene match: 15. CDR3 nucleotide sequence: TGTGCCACACTCAGAGCGGGAGTGAGTGTAAATGAGCAGTTCTTC. Protein: CATLRAGVSVNEQFF.

The rearrangement links TRBV24-1 to TRBJ2-7; the match to TRBD2 covers 8 bases. The CDR3 spans 17 residues. Germline V lookup: CDR1 KGHDR, CDR2 SFDVKD. Germline trimming cut 0 bases from V and 4 bases from J; bases unmatched to any gene: 10. In DNA form, the CDR3 reads TGTGCCACCAGTGATTTGGTGGGACTAGTCGCGGAGTACGAGCAGTACGTC. This sequence encodes CATSDLVGLVAEYEQYV.

The V gene is TRBV27, the J gene TRBJ1-2; 10 bases align to TRBD1. Looked up from germline, CDR1 is MNHEY and CDR2 is SMNVEV (reference sequence). The ends lost 4 bases at V and 0 bases at J; junction bases unmatched: 8. CDR3 length equals 17 residues. The chain's CDR3 is CASSSLDRGLTNYGYTF. In DNA form, the CDR3 reads TGTGCCAGCAGTTCCCTCGACAGGGGGCTAACTAACTATGGCTACACCTTC.

J is TRBJ2-7 and V is TRBV6-2 or TRBV6-3; TRBD1 agrees at 7 bases. The CDR3 has 13 residues. Germline loops: CDR1 MNHEY, CDR2 SVGEGT. J lost 6 bases, V lost 6 bases, and 8 bases had no gene match. The chain's CDR3 is CASSQGQVGEQYV. The CDR3, as DNA: TGTGCCAGCAGCCAAGGACAGGTCGGCGAGCAGTACGTC.

This chain connects TRBV29-1 to TRBJ2-5; the D gene is possibly TRBD2 (6 bases). V gave up 3 bases and J gave up 3 bases, with 26 bases separating them. The length of the CDR3 is 18 residues. CDR1 is SQVTM and CDR2 is ANQGSEA in the germline V gene. The CDR3, as DNA: TGCAGCGTTGATAGGGCCGGCGGGGCCGCGGCACTTAAAGAGACCCAGTACTTC. Encoded protein: CSVDRAGGAAALKETQYF. The entire variable domain, with the rest obtained from reference TRBV29-1 and TRBJ2-5, is as follows: SAVISQKPSRDICQRGTSLTIQCQVDSQVTMMFWYRQQPGQSLTLIATANQGSEATYESGFVIDKFPISRPNLTFSTLTVSNMSPEDSSIYLCSVDRAGGAAALKETQYFGPGTRLLVL.

A single count supports this clone. The V and J genes are TRBV10-1 and TRBJ2-5; a weak D match, TRBD2 (5 bases). Per germline, CDR1 WNHNN and CDR2 SYGVQD (reference sequence). The CDR3 is 13 amino acids. V was clipped by 0 bases and J by 7 bases, with 9 bases between them. CDR3 coding DNA: TGCGCCAGCAGTGAGTCGACTCGGGGGACCCAGTACTTC. It encodes CASSESTRGTQYF.

V is TRBV4-1 and J is TRBJ1-1, with D possibly matching TRBD1 (5 bases). CDR1 MGHRA and CDR2 YSYEKL come from the germline V gene. V was cut by 0 bases and J by 0 bases, with 11 bases left in between. CDR3 length: 16 amino acids. Written as DNA, the CDR3 is TGCGCCAGCAGCCAAGATAGGGGCAGCTTGAACACTGAAGCTTTCTTT. Amino acid sequence: CASSQDRGSLNTEAFF.

The chain is built from TRBV9 and TRBJ2-2, with D perhaps matching TRBD1 (5 bases). Trimming removed 0 bases from V and 4 bases from J, with 10 bases in between. CDR1 is SGDLS, CDR2 YYNGEE, per germline. This CDR3 spans 15 amino acids. The CDR3 is CASSVGRTTTGELFF. The DNA of the CDR3 is TGTGCCAGCAGCGTAGGCCGGACAACCACCGGGGAGCTGTTTTTT.

The CDR3 region has the DNA TGCGCCAGCAGCTTGGAACCCGGGACAGGGATAGAGAACACTGAAGCTTTCTTT. Amino acids: CASSLEPGTGIENTEAFF. This chain uses TRBV5-1 with TRBJ1-1; 9 positions agree with TRBD1. Germline CDR1 and CDR2: SGHRS and YFSETQ. After removal of 0 bases from V and 1 base from J, the junction contained 10 bases not matched to a gene. CDR3 length: 18 amino acids.

This clone was seen a handful of times. V and J are TRBV20-1 and TRBJ1-1; D call uncertain. V was pared by 6 bases and J by 11 bases, with 16 bases between. The CDR3 extends over 11 amino acids. The germline gives CDR1 DFQATT, CDR2 SNEGSKA (reference sequence). CDR3 amino acids: CSALELPLAFF. DNA for the CDR3: TGCAGTGCCCTCGAGCTCCCGCTGGCTTTCTTT.

This clone was detected a few times. V is TRBV6-5 and J is TRBJ1-5; the D is unclear. V was clipped by 7 bases and J by 4 bases, with 11 bases between them. The CDR3 sequence is 13 residues long. CDR1 and CDR2 (germline): MNHEY, SVGAGI. CDR3 in DNA: TGTGCCAGCAAGAGGTTCCTAAATCAGCCCCAGCATTTT. Its protein is CASKRFLNQPQHF.

This clone has a handful of counts. The V and J genes are TRBV4-1 and TRBJ1-6; 7 bases are a match to TRBD1. The CDR3 runs 14 residues. In germline, CDR1 is MGHRA, CDR2 YSYEKL. J gave up 7 bases and V 4 bases, and 4 bases lay outside the gene matches. The CDR3 loop reads CASSRTGLNSPLHF. The CDR3 nucleotides read TGCGCCAGCAGCCGGACAGGCCTGAATTCACCCCTCCACTTT.

CDR3: CASSWDRGSGELFF. The CDR3 nucleotides are TGTGCCAGCAGCTGGGACAGGGGGTCCGGGGAGCTGTTTTTT. The chain is built from TRBV7-9 and TRBJ2-2; 11 nucleotides agree with TRBD1. The CDR3 consists of 14 residues. Unmatched junction bases numbered 1, after V lost 4 bases and J lost 6 bases. Germline CDR1 reads SEHNR; CDR2 reads FQNEAQ (reference sequence).

The chain carries TRBV11-1 and TRBJ2-5; TRBD1 matches at 7 bases. CDR1 is SGHAT, CDR2 FQDESV, per germline (reference sequence). This CDR3 has 13 residues. V trimming: 5 bases; J trimming: 5 bases; junction bases outside the gene matches: 5. The DNA for the CDR3 is TGTGCCAGCAGCCACAGGGGCCGGGAGACCCAGTACTTC. It translates to CASSHRGRETQYF.

The rearrangement uses TRBV6-5 and TRBJ1-5; D gene uncertain. Germline CDR1 is MNHEY and CDR2 is SVGAGI. This CDR3 has 15 amino acids. Trimming cost V 2 bases and J 6 bases, with 14 bases left between them. The CDR3 region is CASSYRPNGGQPQHF. The CDR3 DNA reads TGTGCCAGCAGTTACCGGCCGAATGGAGGTCAGCCCCAGCATTTT.